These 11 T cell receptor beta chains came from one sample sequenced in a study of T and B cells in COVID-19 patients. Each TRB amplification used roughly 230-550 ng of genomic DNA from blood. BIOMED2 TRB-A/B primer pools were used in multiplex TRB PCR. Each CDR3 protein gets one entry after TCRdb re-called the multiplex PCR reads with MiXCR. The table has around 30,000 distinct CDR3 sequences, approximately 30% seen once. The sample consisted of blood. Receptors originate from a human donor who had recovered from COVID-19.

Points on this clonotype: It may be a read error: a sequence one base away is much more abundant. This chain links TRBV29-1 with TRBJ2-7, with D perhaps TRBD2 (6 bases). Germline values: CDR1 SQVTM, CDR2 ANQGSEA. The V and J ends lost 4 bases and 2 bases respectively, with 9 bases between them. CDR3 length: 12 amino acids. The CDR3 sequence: CSVAGAAYEQYF. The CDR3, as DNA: TGCAGCGTTGCGGGAGCCGCCTACGAGCAGTACTTC.

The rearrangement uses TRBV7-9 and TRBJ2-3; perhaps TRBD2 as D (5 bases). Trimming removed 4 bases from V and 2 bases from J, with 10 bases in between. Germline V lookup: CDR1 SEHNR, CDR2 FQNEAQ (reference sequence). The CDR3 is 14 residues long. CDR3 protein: CASSSLAPTDTQYF. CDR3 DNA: TGTGCCAGCAGCTCCCTAGCTCCCACAGATACGCAGTATTTT. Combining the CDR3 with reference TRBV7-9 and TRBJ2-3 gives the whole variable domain DTGVSQNPRHKITKRGQNVTFRCDPISEHNRLYWYRQTLGQGPEFLTYFQNEAQLEKSRLLSDRFSAERPKGSFSTLEIQRTEQGDSAMYLCASSSLAPTDTQYFGPGTRLTVL.

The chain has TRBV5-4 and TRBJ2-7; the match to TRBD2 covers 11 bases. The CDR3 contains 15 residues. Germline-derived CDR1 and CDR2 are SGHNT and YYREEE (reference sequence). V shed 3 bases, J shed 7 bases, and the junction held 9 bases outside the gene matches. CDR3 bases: TGTGCCAGCAGCTCGGGGACTAGCGGCCCTCAAGAGCAGTACTTC. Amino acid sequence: CASSSGTSGPQEQYF.

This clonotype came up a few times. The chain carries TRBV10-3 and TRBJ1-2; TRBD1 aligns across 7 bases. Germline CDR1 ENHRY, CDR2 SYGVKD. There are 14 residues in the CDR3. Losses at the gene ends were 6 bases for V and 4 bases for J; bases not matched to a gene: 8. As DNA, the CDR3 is TGTGCCATCAGCGACCGGACAGGCGTCTATGGCTACACCTTC. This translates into CAISDRTGVYGYTF.

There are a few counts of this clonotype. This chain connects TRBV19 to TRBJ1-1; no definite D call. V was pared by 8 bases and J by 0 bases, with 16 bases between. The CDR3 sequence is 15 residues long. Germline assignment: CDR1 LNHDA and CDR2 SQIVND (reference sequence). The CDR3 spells CASRTGVDMNTEAFF. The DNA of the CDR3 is TGTGCCAGTCGTACCGGGGTTGATATGAACACTGAAGCTTTCTTT. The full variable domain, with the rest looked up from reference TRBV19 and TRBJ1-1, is DGGITQSPKYLFRKEGQNVTLSCEQNLNHDAMYWYRQDPGQGLRLIYYSQIVNDFQKGDIAEGYSVSREKKESFPLTVTSAQKNPTAFYLCASRTGVDMNTEAFFGQGTRLTVV.

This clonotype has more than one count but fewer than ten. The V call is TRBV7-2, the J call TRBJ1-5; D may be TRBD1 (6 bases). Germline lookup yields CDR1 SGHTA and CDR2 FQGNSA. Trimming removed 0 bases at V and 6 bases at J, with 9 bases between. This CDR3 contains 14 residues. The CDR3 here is CASSLAAGAQPQHF. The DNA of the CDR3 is TGTGCCAGCAGCTTAGCGGCGGGGGCTCAGCCCCAGCATTTT.

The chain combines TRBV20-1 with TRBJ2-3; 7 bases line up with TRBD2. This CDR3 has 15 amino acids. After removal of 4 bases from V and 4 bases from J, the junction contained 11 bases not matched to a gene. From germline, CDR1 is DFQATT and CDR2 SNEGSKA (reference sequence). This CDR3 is CSAKKRGLLPDTQYF. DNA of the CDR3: TGCAGTGCTAAAAAGCGGGGACTTCTCCCAGATACGCAGTATTTT.

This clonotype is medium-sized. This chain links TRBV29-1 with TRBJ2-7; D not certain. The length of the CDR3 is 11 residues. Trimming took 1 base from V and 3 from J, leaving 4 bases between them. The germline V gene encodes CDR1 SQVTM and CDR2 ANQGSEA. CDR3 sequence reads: CSVEAHYEQYF. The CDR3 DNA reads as TGCAGCGTTGAAGCCCACTACGAGCAGTACTTC.

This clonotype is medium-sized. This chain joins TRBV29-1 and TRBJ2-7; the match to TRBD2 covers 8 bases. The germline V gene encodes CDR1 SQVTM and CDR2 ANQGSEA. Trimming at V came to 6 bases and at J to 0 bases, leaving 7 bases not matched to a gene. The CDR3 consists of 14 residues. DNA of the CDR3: TGCAGCGTGCAGCTACTAGCGGACTCCTACGAGCAGTACTTC. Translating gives CSVQLLADSYEQYF.

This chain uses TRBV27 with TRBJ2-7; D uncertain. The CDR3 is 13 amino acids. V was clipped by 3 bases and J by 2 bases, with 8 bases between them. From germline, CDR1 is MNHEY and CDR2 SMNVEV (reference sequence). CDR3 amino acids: CASSFGQAYEQYF. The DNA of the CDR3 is TGTGCCAGCAGTTTCGGTCAGGCCTACGAGCAGTACTTC.

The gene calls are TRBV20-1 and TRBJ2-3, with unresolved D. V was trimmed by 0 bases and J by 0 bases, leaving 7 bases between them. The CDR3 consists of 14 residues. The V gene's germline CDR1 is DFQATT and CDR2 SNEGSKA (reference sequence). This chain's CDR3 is CSARDPGSTDTQYF. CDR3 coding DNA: TGCAGTGCTAGAGATCCCGGGAGCACAGATACGCAGTATTTT.